This T cell receptor beta chain derives from a study of control samples from healthy donors and cancer patients. Some clones are missing from TCRdb's copy, which holds only in-frame ones; the method was immunoSEQ multiplex PCR. The sample contains 150,000 to 200,000 clones, about 90% of which appear only once. The CDR3 sequence is 14 residues long. With 6 bases clipped from V and 1 base from J, the junction kept 5 bases outside the gene matches. The germline CDR1 and CDR2 sequences are MNHEY and SVGAGI. The sample comprised blood. The source of this sequence is a woman aged 50 to 60 in good health. This chain joins TRBV6-5 and TRBJ1-1; 7 bases match TRBD1. This CDR3 is CASSWTGRNTEAFF. In DNA form, the CDR3 reads TGTGCCAGCAGCTGGACAGGACGGAACACTGAAGCTTTCTTT.